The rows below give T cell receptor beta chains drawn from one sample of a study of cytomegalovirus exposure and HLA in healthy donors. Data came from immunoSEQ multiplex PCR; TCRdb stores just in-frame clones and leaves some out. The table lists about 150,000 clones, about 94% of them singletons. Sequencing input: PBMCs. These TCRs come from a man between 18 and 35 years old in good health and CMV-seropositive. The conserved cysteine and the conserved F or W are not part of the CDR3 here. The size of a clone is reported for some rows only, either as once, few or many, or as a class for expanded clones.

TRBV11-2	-	ASSLVEGQGSYT
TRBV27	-	ASSFSIRQNTYEQY
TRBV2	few	ASNLTPETQY
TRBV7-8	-	ASSKGRGTASSNQPQH
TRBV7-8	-	ASSLSLGAGGVNTEAF
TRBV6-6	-	ASRGHSPARETQY
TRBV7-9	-	ASSLGTSGRVYNEQF
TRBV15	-	ATSKGSGSSYEQY
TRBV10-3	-	AISVGGEQY
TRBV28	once	ASRLSYQETQY
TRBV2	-	ASSALAGGLGEQY
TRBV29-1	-	GGGGFYTDTQY
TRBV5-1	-	ASSDQVNTEAF
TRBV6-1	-	ASMYRDRGYNEQF
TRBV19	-	ATSFVLGKEDTGELF
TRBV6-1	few	ASSDVAGGHGYT
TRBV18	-	ASSPRGFTENIQY
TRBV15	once	ATSRDLGQGAGELF
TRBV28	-	ASSLAGDRSDTQY
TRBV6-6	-	ASSYTSSYNEQF
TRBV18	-	ASSPEGAPSTDTQY
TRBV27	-	ASSLLAGLRTDTQY
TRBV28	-	ASRSGYPSYEQY
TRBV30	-	AWSSEPDEKLF
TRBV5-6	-	ASSLFGTGTSSAEKLF
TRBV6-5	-	ASSYSGASNQPQH
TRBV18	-	ASSPVATGELF
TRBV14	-	ASSLLETDSYEQY
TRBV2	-	ASSEAWQRLDNEQF
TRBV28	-	ASIQGQGVSYEQY
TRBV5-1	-	ASSVDRSYEQY
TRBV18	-	ASSPVAGASNTGELF
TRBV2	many	ASSPDRSYGYT